The T cell receptor (beta chain) described here comes from a study of cytomegalovirus exposure and HLA in healthy donors. Germline loops: CDR1 ENHRY, CDR2 SYGVKD. The CDR3 covers 16 residues. The ends were cut back, 2 bases at V and 5 bases at J, with 18 bases in the middle. Study conclusions and caveats: An assumption of roughly uniform sequencing depth across donors underlay the presence/absence analyses. Most TCR beta V segments were productive about 87% or about 30% of the time in an earlier analysis. With later analysis, a missense DCLRE1C variant became linked to TCR beta V- and J-gene trimming. Equally common other TCR beta chains were less clonally expanded than HLA-associated ones, a later analysis found.

This clone has just a few counts. Its antigen is undetermined. Both 60 Vbeta primers and 13 Jbeta primers went into the PCR. This table comes from immunoSEQ multiplex PCR, and its TCRdb copy is limited to in-frame clones, with some not included. Among over 90,000 clones listed, over 65% were seen once. This receptor was obtained from a man aged 40-50 years in good health and CMV-seronegative. The sample taken for sequencing was PBMCs. The chain employs TRBV10-3 and TRBJ2-5; D possibly corresponds to TRBD2 (5 bases). In nucleotides, the CDR3 is TGTGCCATCAGTGAGACCAATTCGGACGGGATTGAGACCCAGTACTTC. It translates to CAISETNSDGIETQYF.